Listed here are 19 T cell receptor beta chains from one sample, sequenced in a study of early T cells in non-severe SARS-CoV-2 infection. TCRdb used MiXCR to reprocess the 5' RACE reads, holding one entry per CDR3 protein. The table includes about 33,000 distinct CDR3 sequences, 3.9% detected once. The sequencing input was whole blood. Receptors originate from an adult who was a healthcare worker with PCR-confirmed SARS-CoV-2 infection or an uninfected control (not recorded which).

This clonotype was detected ten times or more. The chain has TRBV6-6 and TRBJ1-1, with 8 bases matching TRBD1. Germline-derived CDR1 and CDR2 are MNHNY and SVGAGI (reference sequence). Trimming at V came to 2 bases and at J to 4 bases, leaving 3 bases not matched to a gene. The CDR3 has 14 residues. This chain's CDR3 is CASSYLGQGTEAFF. The CDR3 coding sequence is TGTGCCAGCAGTTACCTAGGACAGGGCACTGAAGCTTTCTTT.

This clonotype was counted many times. V gene TRBV3-1 combines with J gene TRBJ2-3; D perhaps matches TRBD2 (6 bases). Trimming took off 3 bases at V and 8 bases at J, with 21 bases between the two ends. This CDR3 region has 16 residues. CDR1 and CDR2 from the germline V gene are LGHDT and YNNKEL (reference sequence). CDR3 residues: CASSHSGRYLQSTQYF. In DNA, the CDR3 is TGTGCCAGCAGCCATAGTGGGAGGTATTTGCAAAGTACGCAGTATTTT.

In its sample, this clonotype was seen many times. In DNA, the CDR3 is TGTGCCACCAGTGACCCCGGGACTAGCGGGAGTCAGCAGTTCTTC. It translates to CATSDPGTSGSQQFF. V and J are TRBV24-1 and TRBJ2-1; 14 bases are a match to TRBD2. The CDR3 runs to 15 residues. Germline CDR1 and CDR2: KGHDR and SFDVKD. J gave up 11 bases and V 4 bases, and 6 bases lay outside the gene matches.

This clonotype was recorded many times. As DNA, the CDR3 is TGTGCCAGCAGTTATTACCCTCTTGGCGGCAATGAGCAGTTCTTC. The encoded protein is CASSYYPLGGNEQFF. The V call is TRBV6-5, the J call TRBJ2-1; no clear D gene. V was clipped by 3 bases and J by 6 bases, with 15 bases between them. Germline V lookup: CDR1 MNHEY, CDR2 SVGAGI. This CDR3 is built from 15 residues.

The rearrangement joins TRBV6-4 to TRBJ2-6, with 13 bases lining up with TRBD2. Germline CDR1 and CDR2: MRHNA and SNTAGT. The V segment lost 4 bases and the J segment 2 bases; nucleotides outside the gene matches: 8. The CDR3 sequence is 19 residues long. The CDR3 here is CASSASGTSGIPGANVLTF. Written as DNA, the CDR3 is TGTGCCAGCAGTGCCTCCGGGACTAGCGGGATCCCTGGGGCCAACGTCCTGACTTTC.

This clonotype was recorded many times. The CDR3 bases are TGTGCCACCAGTGATTTGTCAGGGGCGTCCACAGATACGCAGTATTTT. As protein: CATSDLSGASTDTQYF. The chain joins TRBV24-1 to TRBJ2-3; D possibly corresponds to TRBD1 (6 bases). The germline V gene has CDR1 KGHDR and CDR2 SFDVKD. The CDR3 has 16 amino acids. V lost 0 bases and J 2 bases, leaving 11 bases between the germline ends.

This clonotype has a count of ten or more. The CDR3 nucleotides are TGTGCCAGCAGTTACCCAGGCCTTGAGCAGTTCTTC. Its translation: CASSYPGLEQFF. The chain has TRBV6-2 or TRBV6-3 and TRBJ2-1; D not certain. The germline gives CDR1 MNHEY, CDR2 SVGEGT. The CDR3 is 12 residues long. Trimming removed 2 bases at V and 9 bases at J, with 8 bases between.

This clonotype was observed a few times. The rearrangement links TRBV30 to TRBJ2-7, with 7 positions matching TRBD1. J lost 2 bases, V lost 1 base, and 2 bases had no gene match. Looked up from germline, CDR1 is GTSNPN and CDR2 is SVGIG (reference sequence). The CDR3 runs 13 residues. CDR3 sequence (DNA): TGTGCCTGGAGTGAGGGACAGACCTACGAGCAGTACGTC. As protein: CAWSEGQTYEQYV.

The chain combines TRBV9 with TRBJ1-5; unclear D gene. The CDR3 is made up of 14 amino acids. From germline, CDR1 is SGDLS and CDR2 YYNGEE. Trimming shortened V by 0 bases and J by 7 bases, and 11 bases separated the two germline ends. The CDR3 DNA follows: TGTGCCAGCAGCGTAGCTCTGTCCGGCCAGCCCCAGCATTTT. This sequence encodes CASSVALSGQPQHF.

This clonotype was seen repeatedly, ten times or more. The V and J genes are TRBV25-1 and TRBJ1-1, with a possible D match to TRBD1 (6 bases). Trimming left V 8 bases short and J 1 base short, with 11 bases between. The length of the CDR3 is 13 residues. CDR1 is MGHDK and CDR2 is SYGVNS in the germline V gene. In DNA form, the CDR3 reads TGTGCCAGCCGGGGACACCAGAACACTGAAGCTTTCTTT. Protein product: CASRGHQNTEAFF.

The table lists this clonotype with many counts. The chain recombines TRBV27 with TRBJ2-3; no clear D. The CDR3 runs to 13 residues. The V and J ends lost 0 bases and 7 bases respectively, with 8 bases between them. The germline V gene encodes CDR1 MNHEY and CDR2 SMNVEV (reference sequence). The CDR3 bases are TGTGCCAGCAGTTTATCGATGTGGCATACGCAGTATTTT. This gives the protein CASSLSMWHTQYF.

This clonotype ranks as medium-sized (0.01 to 0.1%). CDR3 sequence (DNA): TGCAGTGCCTTACAGGGGGCGCCTGAGACCCAGTACTTC. Translation gives CSALQGAPETQYF. The V gene is TRBV20-1, the J gene TRBJ2-5; 9 bases match TRBD1. Germline values: CDR1 DFQATT, CDR2 SNEGSKA (reference sequence). V gave up 6 bases and J gave up 5 bases; unmatched junction bases: 7. This CDR3 is 13 amino acids long.

Ten or more counts support this clonotype. V and J are TRBV6-2 or TRBV6-3 and TRBJ2-1; no firm D call. V gave up 6 bases and J gave up 10 bases, with 13 bases separating them. This CDR3 is built from 12 residues. Germline loops: CDR1 MNHEY, CDR2 SVGEGT. The CDR3 DNA reads TGTGCCAGCAGCTATCTCTGGTCCGAGCAGTTCTTC. It is translated as CASSYLWSEQFF.

The J gene is TRBJ2-1, the V gene TRBV29-1, with D unclear. Germline loops: CDR1 SQVTM, CDR2 ANQGSEA. The CDR3 runs 14 residues. Trimming stripped 4 bases from V and 0 bases from J, with 10 bases between. CDR3 region: CSVVTAYSYNEQFF. The CDR3, as DNA: TGCAGCGTTGTTACTGCTTACTCCTACAATGAGCAGTTCTTC.

This clonotype appeared many times. This sequence joins TRBV7-9 and TRBJ2-1; TRBD1 is a possible D gene (5 bases). Between the trimmed V and J ends, which lost 7 bases and 3 bases, there was a span of 22 bases. This CDR3 is built from 17 residues. Looked up from germline, CDR1 is SEHNR and CDR2 is FQNEAQ (reference sequence). For the CDR3, the DNA is TGTGCCAGCACCGCCAGGGTTTTATCAGGTCACTACAATGAGCAGTTCTTC. Amino acid sequence: CASTARVLSGHYNEQFF.

This clonotype has a count of ten or more. This chain connects TRBV7-9 to TRBJ1-3, with D possibly TRBD1 on 5 matching bases. V lost 5 bases to trimming and J lost 1 base, with 15 bases between them. Germline CDR1 is SEHNR and CDR2 is FQNEAQ (reference sequence). The CDR3 is 16 amino acids. The CDR3 DNA sequence: TGTGCCAGCAGCGCTCCCGACAGTATATCTGGAAACACCATATATTTT. This codes for CASSAPDSISGNTIYF.

This rearrangement joins TRBV9 to TRBJ1-4, with a possible D match to TRBD1 (6 bases). Trimming took 4 bases from V and 6 from J, leaving 22 bases between them. The CDR3 spans 17 residues. The germline V gene has CDR1 SGDLS and CDR2 YYNGEE. The CDR3 bases are TGTGCCAGCAGCACCCGGGGACATCCTGAGAGGGATGAAAAACTGTTTTTT. It yields the protein CASSTRGHPERDEKLFF.

The chain uses TRBV12-5 and TRBJ2-1; 9 bases map to TRBD2. The V gene's germline CDR1 is LGHNT and CDR2 FRNRAP. This CDR3 has 15 residues. Unmatched junction bases numbered 6, after V lost 4 bases and J lost 5 bases. The CDR3, as DNA: TGTGCTAGTGGTTCTCGAGCGGGGGGAAACAATGAGCAGTTCTTC. Translated, it gives CASGSRAGGNNEQFF.

There are many counts of this clonotype. The CDR3, as DNA: TGTGCCAGCAGTGGAGAGACTAGCGGGACAAATGAGCAGTTCTTC. Its protein is CASSGETSGTNEQFF. The chain uses TRBV6-1 and TRBJ2-1, with 11 bases aligning to TRBD2. V dropped 4 bases and J dropped 7; count of bases not matched to a gene: 6. The CDR3 contains 15 residues. CDR1 and CDR2 from the germline V gene are MNHNS and SASEGT.